What follows describes a single TCR beta chain. Trimming pared 2 bases from V and 7 bases from J, leaving 12 bases between. The CDR3 runs 14 residues. Germline CDR1 is ENHRY and CDR2 is SYGVKD. Libraries were prepared by immunoSEQ multiplex PCR; TCRdb keeps only in-frame clonotypes and omits some of them. The sample comprises some 79,000 clones, about 89% of which are singletons, and approximately 0.45% rests with the top ten. This record belongs to a study of T cell changes during pregnancy in multiple sclerosis. This receptor was obtained from a female donor with multiple sclerosis, enrolled in a pregnancy study. This specimen was CD4+ T cells from peripheral blood mononuclear cells, taken in the second trimester of pregnancy. The chain combines TRBV10-3 with TRBJ1-5, with D maybe TRBD1 (6 bases). The CDR3 spells CAISELQGGQPQHF. DNA of the CDR3: TGTGCCATCAGTGAGCTACAGGGAGGGCAGCCCCAGCATTTT.